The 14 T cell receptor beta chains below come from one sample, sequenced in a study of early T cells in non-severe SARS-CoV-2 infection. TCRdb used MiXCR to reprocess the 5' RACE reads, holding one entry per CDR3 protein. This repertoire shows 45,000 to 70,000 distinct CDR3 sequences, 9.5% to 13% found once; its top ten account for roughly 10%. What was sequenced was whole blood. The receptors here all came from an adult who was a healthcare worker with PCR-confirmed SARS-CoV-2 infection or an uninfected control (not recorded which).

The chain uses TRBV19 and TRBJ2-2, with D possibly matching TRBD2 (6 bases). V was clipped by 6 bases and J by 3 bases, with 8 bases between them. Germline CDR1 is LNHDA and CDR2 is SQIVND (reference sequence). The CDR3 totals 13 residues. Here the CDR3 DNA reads TGTGCCAGTAGGGGGGGATACACCGGGGAGCTGTTTTTT. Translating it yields CASRGGYTGELFF.

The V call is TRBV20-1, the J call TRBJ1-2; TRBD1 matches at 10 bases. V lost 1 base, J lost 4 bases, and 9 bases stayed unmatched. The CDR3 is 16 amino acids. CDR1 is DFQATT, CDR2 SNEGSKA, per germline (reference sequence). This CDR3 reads CSARGTGGNYRYGYTF. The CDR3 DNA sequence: TGCAGTGCTAGAGGGACAGGGGGAAATTACCGCTATGGCTACACCTTC.

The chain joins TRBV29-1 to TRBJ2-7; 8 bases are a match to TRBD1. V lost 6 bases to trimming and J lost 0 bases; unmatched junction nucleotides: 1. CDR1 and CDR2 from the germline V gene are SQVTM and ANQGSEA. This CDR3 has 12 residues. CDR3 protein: CSVTGVSYEQYF. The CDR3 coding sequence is TGCAGCGTGACAGGGGTCTCCTACGAGCAGTACTTC.

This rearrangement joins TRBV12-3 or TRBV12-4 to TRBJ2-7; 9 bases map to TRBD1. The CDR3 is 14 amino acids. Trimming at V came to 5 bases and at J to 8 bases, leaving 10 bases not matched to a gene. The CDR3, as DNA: TGTGCCAGCAGTCTGAGACAGGGGGTAAGTCAGCAGTACTTC. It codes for CASSLRQGVSQQYF.

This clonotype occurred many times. The CDR3, as DNA: TGTGCCATCTCGGACATAACGAACACTGAAGCTTTCTTT. It codes for CAISDITNTEAFF. The rearrangement links TRBV2 to TRBJ1-1; perhaps TRBD1 as D (5 bases). Trimming pared 10 bases from V and 1 base from J, leaving 13 bases between. Germline V gene data show CDR1 as SNHLY and CDR2 as FYNNEI. The CDR3 runs to 13 residues.

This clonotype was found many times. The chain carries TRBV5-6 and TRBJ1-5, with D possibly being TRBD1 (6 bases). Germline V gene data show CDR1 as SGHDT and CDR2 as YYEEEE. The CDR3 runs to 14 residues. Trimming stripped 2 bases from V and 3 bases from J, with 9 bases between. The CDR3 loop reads CASSFGQFNQPQHF. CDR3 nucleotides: TGTGCCAGCAGCTTTGGACAGTTCAATCAGCCCCAGCATTTT.

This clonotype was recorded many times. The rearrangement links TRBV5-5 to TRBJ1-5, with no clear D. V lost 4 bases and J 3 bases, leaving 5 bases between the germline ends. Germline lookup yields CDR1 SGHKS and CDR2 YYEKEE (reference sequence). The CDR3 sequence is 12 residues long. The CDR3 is CASSDPNQPQHF. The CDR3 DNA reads TGTGCCAGCAGCGACCCCAATCAGCCCCAGCATTTT.

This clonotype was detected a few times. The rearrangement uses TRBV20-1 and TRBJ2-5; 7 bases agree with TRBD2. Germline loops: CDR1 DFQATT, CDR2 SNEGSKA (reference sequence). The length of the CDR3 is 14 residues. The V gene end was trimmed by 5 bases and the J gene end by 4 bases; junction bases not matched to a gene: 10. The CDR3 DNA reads TGCAGTGCTCTTCCTAGCGGCTCGGGAGAGACCCAGTACTTC. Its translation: CSALPSGSGETQYF.

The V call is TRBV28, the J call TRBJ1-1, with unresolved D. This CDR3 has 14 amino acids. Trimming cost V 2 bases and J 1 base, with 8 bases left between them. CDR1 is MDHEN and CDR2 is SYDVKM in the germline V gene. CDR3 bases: TGTGCCAGCAGTTTAGACTGGCAGAACACTGAAGCTTTCTTT. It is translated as CASSLDWQNTEAFF.

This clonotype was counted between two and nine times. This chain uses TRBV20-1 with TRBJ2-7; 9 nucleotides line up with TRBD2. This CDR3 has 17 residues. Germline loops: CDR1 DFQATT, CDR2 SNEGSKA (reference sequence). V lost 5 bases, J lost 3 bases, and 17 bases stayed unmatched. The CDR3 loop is CSAATMKAGGPLYEQYF. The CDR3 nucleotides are TGCAGTGCTGCGACGATGAAAGCGGGGGGACCTCTCTACGAGCAGTACTTC.

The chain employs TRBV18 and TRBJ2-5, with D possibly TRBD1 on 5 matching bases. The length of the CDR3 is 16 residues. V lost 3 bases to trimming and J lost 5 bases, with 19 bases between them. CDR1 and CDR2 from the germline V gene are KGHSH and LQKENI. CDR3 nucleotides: TGTGCCAGCTCACCGCCGAAACAGGCCCTGGGTGAGACCCAGTACTTC. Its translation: CASSPPKQALGETQYF.

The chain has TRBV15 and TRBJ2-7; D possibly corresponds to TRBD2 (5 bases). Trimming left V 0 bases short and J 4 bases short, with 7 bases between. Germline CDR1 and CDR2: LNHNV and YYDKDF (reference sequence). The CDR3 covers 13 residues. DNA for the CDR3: TGTGCCACCAGCAGAGATCGGGGTTACGAGCAGTACTTC. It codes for CATSRDRGYEQYF.

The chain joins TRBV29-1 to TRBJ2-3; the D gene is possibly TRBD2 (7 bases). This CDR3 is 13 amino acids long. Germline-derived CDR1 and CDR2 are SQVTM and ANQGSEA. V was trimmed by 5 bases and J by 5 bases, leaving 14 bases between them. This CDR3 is CSVRPGGLDTQYF. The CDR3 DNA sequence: TGCAGCGTTCGGCCGGGGGGCCTAGATACGCAGTATTTT.

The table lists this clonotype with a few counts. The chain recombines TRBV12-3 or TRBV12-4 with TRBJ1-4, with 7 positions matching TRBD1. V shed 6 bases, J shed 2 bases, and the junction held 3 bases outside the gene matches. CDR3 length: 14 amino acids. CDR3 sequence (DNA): TGTGCCAGCAGAATGGGACAGACTAATGAAAAACTGTTTTTT. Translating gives CASRMGQTNEKLFF.